This passage covers 30 T cell receptor beta chains from one sample sequenced in a study of STAT5B mutations in CD4+ large granular lymphocyte leukemia. Here immunoSEQ multiplex PCR was the method, and the copy in TCRdb shows in-frame clones only, minus some. The sample includes approximately 31,000 clones, about 70% of them seen just once. Sequenced sample: CD4+ T cells from blood buffy coats. The receptors originated from a human donor in good health.

The table lists this clone with a few counts. This CDR3 reads CASSPGQERIYGYTF. The DNA for the CDR3 is TGTGCCAGCAGCCCGGGACAGGAACGCATCTATGGCTACACCTTC. The chain employs TRBV14 and TRBJ1-2; 8 nucleotides match TRBD1. Unmatched junction bases numbered 8, after V lost 4 bases and J lost 4 bases. The CDR3 is made up of 15 amino acids. From germline, CDR1 is SGHDN and CDR2 FVKESK.

This chain uses TRBV19 with TRBJ2-5; no clear D gene. Trimming stripped 4 bases from V and 5 bases from J, with 11 bases between. This CDR3 is built from 13 residues. Looked up from germline, CDR1 is LNHDA and CDR2 is SQIVND (reference sequence). In DNA, the CDR3 is TGTGCCAGTAGTACTGTCCGGGCGGAGACCCAGTACTTC. The encoded protein is CASSTVRAETQYF.

The V gene is TRBV19, the J gene TRBJ1-3; 8 bases map to TRBD1. Germline values: CDR1 LNHDA, CDR2 SQIVND (reference sequence). V was clipped by 11 bases and J by 4 bases; unmatched bases: 7. This CDR3 has 13 amino acids. CDR3 sequence (DNA): TGTGCCGGCTCGGGACAGGACGGAAACACCATATATTTT. This codes for CAGSGQDGNTIYF.

The genes are TRBV9 and TRBJ2-3; the D is unclear. Germline CDR1 reads SGDLS; CDR2 reads YYNGEE. V was trimmed by 0 bases and J by 2 bases, leaving 10 bases between them. The CDR3 spans 15 residues. For the CDR3, the DNA is TGTGCCAGCAGCGTAGAGTTGTCAGACACAGATACGCAGTATTTT. This gives the protein CASSVELSDTDTQYF.

The J gene is TRBJ1-6, the V gene TRBV7-2, with no clear D. V was shortened by 5 bases and J by 0 bases, with 5 bases between the two germline ends. CDR1 and CDR2 from the germline V gene are SGHTA and FQGNSA. CDR3 size: 14 residues. The CDR3 DNA reads TGTGCCAGCAGCCGGAGCTCCTATAATTCACCCCTCCACTTT. It yields the protein CASSRSSYNSPLHF.

This clone has only one observation. The V and J genes are TRBV6-4 and TRBJ1-2, with 7 bases matching TRBD1. V lost 4 bases to trimming and J lost 2 bases; unmatched junction nucleotides: 7. Germline loops: CDR1 MRHNA, CDR2 SNTAGT. The CDR3 covers 15 residues. CDR3 in DNA: TGTGCCAGCAGTGTCGTCAGGGGGAACAACTATGGCTACACCTTC. It translates to CASSVVRGNNYGYTF.

V and J are TRBV5-6 and TRBJ1-1, with 8 bases that match TRBD1. This CDR3 has 16 residues. The ends lost 2 bases at V and 0 bases at J; junction bases unmatched: 6. Germline CDR1 reads SGHDT; CDR2 reads YYEEEE. The CDR3 is CASSFGQGLMNTEAFF. The CDR3 DNA reads TGTGCCAGCAGCTTTGGACAGGGTCTGATGAACACTGAAGCTTTCTTT.

The DNA for the CDR3 is TGTGCCACTGCTAGAGGGGGCCTCTTATCCTACGAGCAGTACTTC. Translated: CATARGGLLSYEQYF. The chain has TRBV6-5 and TRBJ2-7, with 7 positions matching TRBD1. Germline V CDR1 and CDR2: MNHEY, SVGAGI. The CDR3 spans 15 residues. Trimming removed 10 bases from V and 1 base from J; junction bases left unmatched: 13.

V usage is TRBV4-1 and J usage is TRBJ2-7, with a possible D match to TRBD2 (7 bases). This CDR3 has 18 amino acids. V was cut by 1 base and J by 3 bases, with 22 bases left in between. Germline lookup yields CDR1 MGHRA and CDR2 YSYEKL. The CDR3 DNA sequence: TGCGCCAGCAGCCAAGGGGGGGGCAGGTCAGGCCCAAGCTACGAGCAGTACTTC. Translated: CASSQGGGRSGPSYEQYF.

V is TRBV5-5 and J is TRBJ2-5, with no clear D. Per the germline V gene, CDR1 is SGHKS and CDR2 is YYEKEE (reference sequence). The length of the CDR3 is 15 residues. Trimming removed 4 bases at V and 1 base at J, with 14 bases between. The CDR3 sequence: CASSLNPGSQETQYF. Written as DNA, the CDR3 is TGTGCCAGCAGCCTCAACCCGGGCAGCCAAGAGACCCAGTACTTC.

The rearrangement joins TRBV6-1 to TRBJ1-5, with 7 bases identical to TRBD1. The germline CDR1 and CDR2 sequences are MNHNS and SASEGT. The CDR3 has 16 residues. With V trimmed by 3 bases and J by 7 bases, 12 bases remained unmatched. CDR3 sequence (DNA): TGTGCCAGCAGTGATGTAATGCGACAGGGAGGACAGCCCCAGCATTTT. Its translation is CASSDVMRQGGQPQHF.

The V call is TRBV19, the J call TRBJ1-5; D is uncertain. This CDR3 contains 17 residues. Looked up from germline, CDR1 is LNHDA and CDR2 is SQIVND (reference sequence). Trimming shortened V by 4 bases and J by 2 bases, and 18 bases separated the two germline ends. For the CDR3, the DNA is TGTGCCAGTAGTAAGGCTTTGGGTCAGCCAGGCAATCAGCCCCAGCATTTT. This gives the protein CASSKALGQPGNQPQHF.

CDR3 loop: CASSEDRGNSPLHF. CDR3 DNA sequence: TGCGCCAGCAGCGAGGACAGGGGCAATTCACCCCTCCACTTT. V usage is TRBV5-1 and J usage is TRBJ1-6, with 9 nucleotides matching TRBD1. The ends lost 4 bases at V and 7 bases at J; junction bases unmatched: 3. The CDR3 has 14 residues. The germline CDR1 and CDR2 sequences are SGHRS and YFSETQ.

The chain couples TRBV7-2 to TRBJ1-1, with 9 bases fitting TRBD1. V shed 4 bases, J shed 2 bases, and the junction held 5 bases outside the gene matches. This CDR3 has 15 residues. Germline loops: CDR1 SGHTA, CDR2 FQGNSA. The CDR3 region has the DNA TGTGCCAGCAGCTCGATGGGACAGGGCAACACTGAAGCTTTCTTT. This translates into CASSSMGQGNTEAFF.

The V and J genes are TRBV29-1 and TRBJ2-5, with TRBD1 matching over 10 bases. The DNA end favors TRBJ2-7, so the J call may be wrong. The CDR3 sequence is 14 residues long. From germline, CDR1 is SQVTM and CDR2 ANQGSEA. The CDR3 sequence: CSEIRTGGSYEQYF. CDR3 sequence (DNA): TGCAGCGAGATCCGGACAGGGGGATCCTACGAGCAGTACTTC.

Only a few counts were recorded for this clone. The J gene is TRBJ1-4, the V gene TRBV5-5; D is unclear. Germline-derived CDR1 and CDR2 are SGHKS and YYEKEE (reference sequence). Between the trimmed V and J ends, which lost 4 bases and 8 bases, there was a span of 12 bases. The CDR3 is 13 amino acids. The CDR3 reads CASSRGPLEKLFF. The CDR3 nucleotides read TGTGCCAGCAGCCGCGGCCCCTTGGAAAAACTGTTTTTT.

The chain is built from TRBV9 and TRBJ2-3; possible D gene TRBD2, 6 bases. V lost 0 bases and J lost 0, with 14 bases in between. The CDR3 runs 17 residues. CDR1 is SGDLS, CDR2 YYNGEE, per germline. CDR3 DNA sequence: TGTGCCAGCAGCGTAGCTAAGGGAGGCAGAAGCACAGATACGCAGTATTTT. It translates to CASSVAKGGRSTDTQYF. Full variable domain (missing parts from reference TRBV9 and TRBJ2-3): DSGVTQTPKHLITATGQRVTLRCSPRSGDLSVYWYQQSLDQGLQFLIQYYNGEERAKGNILERFSAQQFPDLHSELNLSSLELGDSALYFCASSVAKGGRSTDTQYFGPGTRLTVL.

The chain carries TRBV5-6 and TRBJ1-2; 7 bases match TRBD1. Germline lookup yields CDR1 SGHDT and CDR2 YYEEEE. The CDR3 runs 15 residues. With 4 bases clipped from V and 7 bases from J, the junction kept 13 bases outside the gene matches. The CDR3 bases are TGTGCCAGCAGCCCGGGACAGCGCAGCCTGGGTGGCTACACCTTC. Its protein product is CASSPGQRSLGGYTF. The full variable domain, its missing parts supplied by reference TRBV5-6 and TRBJ1-2, is DAGVTQSPTHLIKTRGQQVTLRCSPKSGHDTVSWYQQALGQGPQFIFQYYEEEERQRGNFPDRFSGHQFPNYSSELNVNALLLGDSALYLCASSPGQRSLGGYTFGSGTRLTVV.

This chain links TRBV5-6 with TRBJ1-5; no clear D. With 0 bases removed from V and 5 bases from J, the gap between germline ends came to 12 bases. This CDR3 comprises 15 residues. The germline CDR1 and CDR2 sequences are SGHDT and YYEEEE. In nucleotides, the CDR3 is TGTGCCAGCAGCTTGGCCTTGGGATGGGATCAGCCCCAGCATTTT. Translating gives CASSLALGWDQPQHF.

This clone was observed a few times. V usage is TRBV2 and J usage is TRBJ1-5; unclear D gene. CDR3 length: 13 amino acids. Germline CDR1 and CDR2: SNHLY and FYNNEI. Trimming left V 6 bases short and J 7 bases short, with 13 bases between. The CDR3 DNA follows: TGTGCCAGCAGCCGTGGACTAGACCAGCCCCAGCATTTT. It encodes CASSRGLDQPQHF.

The chain has TRBV6-5 and TRBJ1-2, with D possibly being TRBD1 (5 bases). V gave up 7 bases and J gave up 0 bases, with 15 bases separating them. The germline V gene encodes CDR1 MNHEY and CDR2 SVGAGI. The CDR3 consists of 15 residues. This chain's CDR3 is CASTNSGGANYGYTF. The DNA for the CDR3 is TGTGCCAGCACCAACTCCGGGGGGGCTAACTATGGCTACACCTTC.

The gene calls are TRBV7-2 and TRBJ2-3, with unresolved D. Germline CDR1 reads SGHTA; CDR2 reads FQGNSA. V lost 5 bases and J lost 6, with 12 bases in between. This CDR3 contains 13 residues. DNA of the CDR3: TGTGCCAGCAGCCCCGGTCCCGGGGATACGCAGTATTTT. It encodes CASSPGPGDTQYF.

This clone was observed a handful of times. The chain links TRBV7-2 to TRBJ1-1; D is uncertain. The CDR3 covers 16 residues. Germline CDR1 is SGHTA and CDR2 is FQGNSA. Trimming took off 0 bases at V and 1 base at J, with 12 bases between the two ends. This CDR3 reads CASSLAPDPSNTEAFF. CDR3 nucleotide sequence: TGTGCCAGCAGCTTAGCGCCCGACCCTTCGAACACTGAAGCTTTCTTT.

J is TRBJ2-5 and V is TRBV28; no definite D call. The CDR3 contains 15 residues. Germline assignment: CDR1 MDHEN and CDR2 SYDVKM. Trimming removed 6 bases at V and 5 bases at J, with 19 bases between. The DNA for the CDR3 is TGTGCCAGCAGCGCTCCGGGCACCTTGGGGGAGACCCAGTACTTC. Protein sequence: CASSAPGTLGETQYF. Full variable domain (remainder filled in from reference TRBV28 and TRBJ2-5): DVKVTQSSRYLVKRTGEKVFLECVQDMDHENMFWYRQDPGLGLRLIYFSYDVKMKEKGDIPEGYSVSREKKERFSLILESASTNQTSMYLCASSAPGTLGETQYFGPGTRLLVL.

This clone was recorded a few times. The gene calls are TRBV7-8 and TRBJ1-1; D may be TRBD1 (6 bases). The CDR3 sequence is 16 residues long. V was trimmed by 1 base and J by 8 bases, leaving 20 bases between them. Looked up from germline, CDR1 is SGHVS and CDR2 is FQNEAQ. CDR3 nucleotide sequence: TGTGCCAGCAGCTTAGAAGCGTCGGGGGGCAGAAAAGAAGCTTTCTTT. Its protein product is CASSLEASGGRKEAFF.

This sequence joins TRBV5-1 and TRBJ1-2; D uncertain. CDR1 SGHRS and CDR2 YFSETQ come from the germline V gene. The CDR3 runs to 16 residues. Deletions cut 0 bases from V and 8 bases from J, with 20 bases between. The CDR3 here is CASSLEGPSLVGGYTF. CDR3 bases: TGCGCCAGCAGCTTGGAAGGGCCCAGTCTGGTAGGGGGCTACACCTTC. The full variable domain, with the rest looked up from reference TRBV5-1 and TRBJ1-2, is KAGVTQTPRYLIKTRGQQVTLSCSPISGHRSVSWYQQTPGQGLQFLFEYFSETQRNKGNFPGRFSGRQFSNSRSEMNVSTLELGDSALYLCASSLEGPSLVGGYTFGSGTRLTVV.

The chain has TRBV5-1 and TRBJ2-5; D remains ambiguous. The V and J ends lost 0 bases and 3 bases respectively, with 9 bases between them. Germline loops: CDR1 SGHRS, CDR2 YFSETQ. This CDR3 contains 14 residues. The DNA of the CDR3 is TGCGCCAGCAGCTTGGCGACTCGCGAAGAGACCCAGTACTTC. The encoded protein is CASSLATREETQYF.

The chain couples TRBV13 to TRBJ2-7; D call uncertain. The V and J ends lost 2 bases and 1 base respectively, with 3 bases between them. Germline loops: CDR1 PRHDT, CDR2 FYEKMQ (reference sequence). The CDR3 is made up of 12 amino acids. DNA for the CDR3: TGTGCCAGCAGCTTATTATCCTACGAGCAGTACTTC. This sequence encodes CASSLLSYEQYF. Drawing the rest from reference TRBV13 and TRBJ2-7, the complete variable domain is AAGVIQSPRHLIKEKRETATLKCYPIPRHDTVYWYQQGPGQDPQFLISFYEKMQSDKGSIPDRFSAQQFSDYHSELNMSSLELGDSALYFCASSLLSYEQYFGPGTRLTVT.

The rearrangement uses TRBV7-9 and TRBJ1-4, with no clear D. V was shortened by 5 bases and J by 8 bases, with 15 bases between the two germline ends. CDR1 is SEHNR and CDR2 is FQNEAQ in the germline V gene (reference sequence). The CDR3 length is 14 residues. CDR3 sequence (DNA): TGTGCCAGCAGCCCGGGAGGAGCGGGGGAAAAACTGTTTTTT. Its protein is CASSPGGAGEKLFF.

The J gene is TRBJ2-7, the V gene TRBV19; 10 bases fit TRBD1. The germline V gene encodes CDR1 LNHDA and CDR2 SQIVND (reference sequence). The ends lost 10 bases at V and 0 bases at J; junction bases unmatched: 9. This CDR3 is 15 amino acids long. This CDR3 is CATSLDRGNSYEQYF. The DNA of the CDR3 is TGTGCCACCTCCCTGGACAGGGGGAACTCCTACGAGCAGTACTTC.